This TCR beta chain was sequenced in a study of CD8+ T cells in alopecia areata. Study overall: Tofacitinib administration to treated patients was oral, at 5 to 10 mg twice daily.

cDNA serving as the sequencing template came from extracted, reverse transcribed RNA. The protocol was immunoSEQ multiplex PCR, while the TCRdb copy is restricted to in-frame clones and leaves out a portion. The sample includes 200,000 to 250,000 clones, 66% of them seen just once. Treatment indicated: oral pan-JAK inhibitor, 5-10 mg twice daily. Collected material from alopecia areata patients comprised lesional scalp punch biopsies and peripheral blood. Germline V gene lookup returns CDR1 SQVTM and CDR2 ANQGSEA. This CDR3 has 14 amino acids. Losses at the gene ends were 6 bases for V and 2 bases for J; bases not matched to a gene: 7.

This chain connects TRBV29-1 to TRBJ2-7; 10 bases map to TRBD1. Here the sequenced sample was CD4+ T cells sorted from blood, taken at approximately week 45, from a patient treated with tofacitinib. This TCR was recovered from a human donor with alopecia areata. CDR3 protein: CSVGGQGSTYEQYF. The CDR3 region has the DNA TGCAGCGTGGGGGGACAGGGGTCTACCTACGAGCAGTACTTC.